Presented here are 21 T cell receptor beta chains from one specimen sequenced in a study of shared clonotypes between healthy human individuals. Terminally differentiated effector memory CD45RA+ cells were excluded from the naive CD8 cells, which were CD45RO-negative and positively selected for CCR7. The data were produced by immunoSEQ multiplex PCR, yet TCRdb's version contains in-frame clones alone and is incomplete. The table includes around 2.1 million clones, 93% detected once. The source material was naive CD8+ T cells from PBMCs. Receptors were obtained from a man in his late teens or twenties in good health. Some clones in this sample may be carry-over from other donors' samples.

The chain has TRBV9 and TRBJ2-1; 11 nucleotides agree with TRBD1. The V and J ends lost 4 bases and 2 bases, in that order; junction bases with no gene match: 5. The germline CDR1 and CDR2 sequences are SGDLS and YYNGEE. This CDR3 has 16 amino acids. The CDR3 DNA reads TGTGCCAGCAGCCCACTGGACAGGGGGCCCTACAATGAGCAGTTCTTC. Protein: CASSPLDRGPYNEQFF.

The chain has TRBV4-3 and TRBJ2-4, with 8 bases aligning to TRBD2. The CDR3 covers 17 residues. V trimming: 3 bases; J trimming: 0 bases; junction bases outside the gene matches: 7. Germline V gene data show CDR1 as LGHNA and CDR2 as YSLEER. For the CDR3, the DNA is TGCGCCAGCAGCCAGGACCTAGCGGGCCTAGCCAAAAACATTCAGTACTTC. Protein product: CASSQDLAGLAKNIQYF.

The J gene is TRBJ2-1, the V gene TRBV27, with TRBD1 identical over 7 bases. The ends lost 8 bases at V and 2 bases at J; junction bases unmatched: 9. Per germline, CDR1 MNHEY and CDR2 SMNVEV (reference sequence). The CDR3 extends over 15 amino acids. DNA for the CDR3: TGTGCCAGCCGAACAGGGGTGAAGGCCTACAATGAGCAGTTCTTC. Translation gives CASRTGVKAYNEQFF.

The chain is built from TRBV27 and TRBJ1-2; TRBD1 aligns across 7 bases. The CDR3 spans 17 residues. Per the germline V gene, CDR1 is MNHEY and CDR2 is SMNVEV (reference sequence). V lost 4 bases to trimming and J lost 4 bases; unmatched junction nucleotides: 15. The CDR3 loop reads CASSSDRATSTIYGYTF. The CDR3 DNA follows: TGTGCCAGCAGTTCCGACAGGGCTACGAGTACTATCTATGGCTACACCTTC.

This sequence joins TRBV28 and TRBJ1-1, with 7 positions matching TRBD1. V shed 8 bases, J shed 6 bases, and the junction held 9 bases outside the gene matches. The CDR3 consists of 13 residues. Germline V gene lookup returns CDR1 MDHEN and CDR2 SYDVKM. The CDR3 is CASRLQGVSEAFF. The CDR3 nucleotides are TGTGCCAGCCGTCTGCAGGGGGTCTCTGAAGCTTTCTTT. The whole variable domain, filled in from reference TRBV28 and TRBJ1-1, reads DVKVTQSSRYLVKRTGEKVFLECVQDMDHENMFWYRQDPGLGLRLIYFSYDVKMKEKGDIPEGYSVSREKKERFSLILESASTNQTSMYLCASRLQGVSEAFFGQGTRLTVV.

CDR3: CASTPRVPSYNEQFF. The CDR3 nucleotides read TGTGCCAGCACCCCGCGGGTCCCCTCCTACAATGAGCAGTTCTTC. This chain uses TRBV27 with TRBJ2-1; D is possibly TRBD2 (5 bases). The germline gives CDR1 MNHEY, CDR2 SMNVEV (reference sequence). Trimming stripped 7 bases from V and 0 bases from J, with 13 bases between. The CDR3 runs 15 residues.

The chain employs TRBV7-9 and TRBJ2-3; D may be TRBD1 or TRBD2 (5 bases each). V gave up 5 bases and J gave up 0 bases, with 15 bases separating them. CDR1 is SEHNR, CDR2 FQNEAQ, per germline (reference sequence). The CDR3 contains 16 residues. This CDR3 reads CASSEPGTPSTDTQYF. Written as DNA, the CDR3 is TGTGCCAGCAGCGAACCCGGGACCCCGAGCACAGATACGCAGTATTTT.

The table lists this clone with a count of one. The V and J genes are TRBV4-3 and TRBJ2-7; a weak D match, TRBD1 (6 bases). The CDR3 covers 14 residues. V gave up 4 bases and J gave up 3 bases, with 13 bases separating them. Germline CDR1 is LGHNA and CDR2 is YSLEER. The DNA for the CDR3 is TGCGCCAGCAGCCTGACTCGGACAGACTACGAGCAGTACTTC. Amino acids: CASSLTRTDYEQYF.

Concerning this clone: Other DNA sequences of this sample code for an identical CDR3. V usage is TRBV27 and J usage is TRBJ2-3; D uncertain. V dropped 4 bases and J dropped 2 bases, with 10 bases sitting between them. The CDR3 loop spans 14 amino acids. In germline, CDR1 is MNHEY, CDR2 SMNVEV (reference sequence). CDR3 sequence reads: CASSSRGSTDTQYF. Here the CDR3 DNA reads TGTGCCAGCAGTTCCCGAGGCTCCACAGATACGCAGTATTTT.

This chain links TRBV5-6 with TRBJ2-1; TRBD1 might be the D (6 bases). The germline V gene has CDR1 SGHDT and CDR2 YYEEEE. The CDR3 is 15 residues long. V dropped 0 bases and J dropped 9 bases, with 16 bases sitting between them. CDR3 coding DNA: TGTGCCAGCAGCTTGGCCCCAGGGGAATTCGGTGAGCAGTTCTTC. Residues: CASSLAPGEFGEQFF.

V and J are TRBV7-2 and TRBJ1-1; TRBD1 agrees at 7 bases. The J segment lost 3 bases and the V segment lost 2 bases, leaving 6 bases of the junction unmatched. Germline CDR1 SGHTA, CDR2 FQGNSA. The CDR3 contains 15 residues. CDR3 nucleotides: TGTGCCAGCAGCTTAAGACAGGGCACGGACACTGAAGCTTTCTTT. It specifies CASSLRQGTDTEAFF.

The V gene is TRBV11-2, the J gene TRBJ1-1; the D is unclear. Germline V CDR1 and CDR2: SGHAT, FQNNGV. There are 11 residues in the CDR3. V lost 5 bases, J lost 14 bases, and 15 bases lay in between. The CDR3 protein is CASSQGSRGFF. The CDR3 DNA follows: TGTGCCAGCAGCCAAGGGTCTCGTGGGTTCTTT.

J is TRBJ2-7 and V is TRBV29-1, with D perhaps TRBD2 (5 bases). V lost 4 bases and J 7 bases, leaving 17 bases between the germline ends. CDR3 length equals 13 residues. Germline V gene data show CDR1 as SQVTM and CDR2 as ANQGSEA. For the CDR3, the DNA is TGCAGCGTTGTCTTAGGAGGCCGGGGAGAGCAGTACTTC. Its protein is CSVVLGGRGEQYF.

The chain's CDR3 is CASEPGGSYNEQFF. CDR3 bases: TGTGCCTCGGAGCCCGGGGGGTCCTACAATGAGCAGTTCTTC. The chain is built from TRBV9 and TRBJ2-1; TRBD2 aligns across 7 bases. The junction had 8 bases not matched to a gene; V was cut back by 10 bases and J by 1 base. Germline V gene lookup returns CDR1 SGDLS and CDR2 YYNGEE. The CDR3 is 14 amino acids.

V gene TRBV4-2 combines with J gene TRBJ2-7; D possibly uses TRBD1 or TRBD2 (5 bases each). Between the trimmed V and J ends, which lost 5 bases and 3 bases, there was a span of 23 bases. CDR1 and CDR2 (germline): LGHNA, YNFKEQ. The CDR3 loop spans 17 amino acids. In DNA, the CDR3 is TGTGCCAGCAGCTCAATTTCCACCGGGGCTTCCGTCTACGAGCAGTACTTC. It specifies CASSSISTGASVYEQYF.

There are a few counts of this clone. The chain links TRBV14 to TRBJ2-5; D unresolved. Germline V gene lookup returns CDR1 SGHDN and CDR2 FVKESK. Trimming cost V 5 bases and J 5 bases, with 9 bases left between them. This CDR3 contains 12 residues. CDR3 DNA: TGTGCCAGCAGCTCCCACATCGAGACCCAGTACTTC. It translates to CASSSHIETQYF.

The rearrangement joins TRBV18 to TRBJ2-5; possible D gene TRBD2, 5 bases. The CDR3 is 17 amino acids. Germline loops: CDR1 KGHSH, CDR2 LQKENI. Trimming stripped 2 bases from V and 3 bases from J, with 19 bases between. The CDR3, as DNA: TGTGCCAGCTCACCAGGAGGTGCACCCCCCTCTGAAGAGACCCAGTACTTC. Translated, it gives CASSPGGAPPSEETQYF.

The CDR3 sequence is CASSELAGPQETQYF. The CDR3 coding sequence is TGCGCCAGCAGCGAGTTAGCGGGACCGCAAGAGACCCAGTACTTC. The chain recombines TRBV4-1 with TRBJ2-5, with 8 bases lining up with TRBD2. CDR1 and CDR2 (germline): MGHRA, YSYEKL. The length of the CDR3 is 15 residues. With 5 bases clipped from V and 2 bases from J, the junction kept 7 bases outside the gene matches.

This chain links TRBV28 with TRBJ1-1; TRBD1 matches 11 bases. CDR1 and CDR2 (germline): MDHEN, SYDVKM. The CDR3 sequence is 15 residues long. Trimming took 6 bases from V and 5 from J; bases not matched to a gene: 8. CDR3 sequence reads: CASRWDRGSRTEAFF. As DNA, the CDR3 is TGTGCCAGCAGGTGGGACAGGGGGTCGAGGACTGAAGCTTTCTTT.

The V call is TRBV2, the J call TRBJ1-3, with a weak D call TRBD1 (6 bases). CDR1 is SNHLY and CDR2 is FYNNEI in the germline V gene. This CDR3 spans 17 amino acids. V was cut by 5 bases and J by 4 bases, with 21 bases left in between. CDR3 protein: CASSPQTTTGMGNTIYF. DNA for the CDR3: TGTGCCAGCAGTCCTCAAACGACCACAGGGATGGGAAACACCATATATTTT.

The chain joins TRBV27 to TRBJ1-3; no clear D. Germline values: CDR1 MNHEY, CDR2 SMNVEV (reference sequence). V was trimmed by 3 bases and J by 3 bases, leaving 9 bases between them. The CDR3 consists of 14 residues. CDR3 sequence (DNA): TGTGCCAGCAGTTTGGGAGTCGTTGGAAACACCATATATTTT. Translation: CASSLGVVGNTIYF.